A selection of T cell receptor beta chains follows, all from one sample in a study of blood T cell repertoires in COVID-19. Profiling relied on immunoSEQ multiplex PCR, and the TCRdb table lists in-frame clones only, not all of them. The sample has approximately 270,000 clones, almost 90% seen once. The material sequenced was peripheral blood. These receptors came from an elderly man with acute or convalescent COVID-19. Both conserved end residues are part of each CDR3. The order of the fields is clone size, J gene, D gene, V gene, CDR3 protein, CDR3 DNA. The D gene is left open where the match is weak. Some rows have no size entry. The others give once, few or many, or a class for an expanded clone.

>-|TRBJ2-3|TRBD1|TRBV2
CASSQDRVDADTQYF
TGTGCCAGCAGTCAAGACAGGGTCGACGCAGATACGCAGTATTTT
>-|TRBJ2-7|TRBD2|TRBV5-1
CASSLRASGTSEQYF
TGCGCCAGCAGCTTGCGGGCTAGCGGGACCAGCGAGCAGTACTTC
>-|TRBJ1-3|-|TRBV5-1
CASSANTGSSIYF
TGCGCCAGCAGCGCCAATACAGGGTCCTCCATATATTTT
>-|TRBJ1-2|TRBD1|TRBV6-2/TRBV6-3
CASSPRGRGIYGYTF
TGTGCCAGCAGCCCCCGAGGCAGGGGGATCTATGGCTACACCTTC
>once|TRBJ1-1|TRBD1|TRBV19
CASSIRQGVNTEAFF
TGTGCCAGTAGTATACGGCAGGGGGTGAACACTGAAGCTTTCTTT
>-|TRBJ1-1|-|TRBV28
CASSFSRTFREPEAFF
TGTGCCAGCAGTTTCTCACGGACGTTCCGGGAACCAGAAGCTTTCTTT
>-|TRBJ2-5|TRBD2|TRBV28
CASNGLAFQETQYF
TGTGCCAGCAACGGACTAGCGTTCCAAGAGACCCAGTACTTC
>-|TRBJ2-7|TRBD1|TRBV29-1
CSVAPQGVPHYEQYF
TGCAGCGTTGCCCCCCAGGGGGTCCCTCACTACGAGCAGTACTTC
>once|TRBJ2-7|-|TRBV5-8
CASSPYYEQYF
TGTGCCAGCAGCCCGTACTACGAGCAGTACTTC
>-|TRBJ2-7|TRBD1|TRBV10-3
CAITGTGDGEQYF
TGTGCCATCACCGGGACAGGGGATGGCGAGCAGTACTTC
>once|TRBJ2-1|-|TRBV4-2
CASSQGQDHNEQFF
TGTGCCAGCAGCCAAGGACAGGACCACAATGAGCAGTTCTTC
>once|TRBJ2-1|TRBD2|TRBV7-2
CASSLAGGPNPNEQFF
TGTGCCAGCAGCTTAGCGGGAGGGCCCAATCCCAATGAGCAGTTCTTC
>-|TRBJ1-4|-|TRBV19
CASSIRRQLNEKLFF
TGTGCCAGTAGTATACGGAGACAGCTAAATGAAAAACTGTTTTTT
>-|TRBJ1-5|-|TRBV6-2/TRBV6-3
CASSASSSNQPQHF
TGTGCCAGCAGTGCGTCGAGTAGCAATCAGCCCCAGCATTTT
>-|TRBJ1-6|TRBD1|TRBV20-1
CSASLGGVNSPLHF
TGCAGTGCTAGTTTAGGGGGCGTCAATTCACCCCTCCACTTT
>-|TRBJ1-2|TRBD1|TRBV5-1
CASSEGQNYGYTF
TGCGCCAGCAGCGAGGGACAGAATTATGGCTACACCTTC
>-|TRBJ2-7|-|TRBV14
CASSQDLIPPQYF
TGTGCCAGCAGCCAAGATCTTATCCCTCCGCAGTACTTC
>few|TRBJ2-3|TRBD2|TRBV28
CASSSLAGGRTDTQYF
TGTGCCAGCAGTAGTCTAGCGGGAGGGCGCACAGATACGCAGTATTTT
>-|TRBJ1-3|TRBD1|TRBV6-5
CASSYSGRGQNTIYF
TGTGCCAGCAGTTACTCGGGCAGGGGGCAAAACACCATATATTTT
>-|TRBJ2-7|TRBD1|TRBV4-2
CASSDGTGVTYEQYF
TGTGCCAGCAGCGATGGGACAGGGGTGACCTACGAGCAGTACTTC
>-|TRBJ2-7|TRBD2|TRBV18
CASSGTSGSYEQYF
TGTGCCAGCTCCGGGACTAGCGGTTCCTACGAGCAGTACTTC
>-|TRBJ1-2|-|TRBV19
CASSHPGEYHGYTF
TGTGCCAGTAGTCATCCAGGGGAATATCATGGCTACACCTTC
>-|TRBJ2-2|TRBD2|TRBV5-1
CASSLGGLAGPGELFF
TGCGCCAGCAGCTTGGGGGGACTAGCGGGTCCCGGGGAGCTGTTTTTT
>-|TRBJ1-6|TRBD1|TRBV15
CATSTRGNGNSPLHF
TGTGCCACCAGCACCAGGGGGAATGGGAATTCACCCCTCCACTTT
>-|TRBJ1-1|-|TRBV20-1
CSASGGQWNTEAFF
TGCAGTGCTAGTGGAGGACAGTGGAACACTGAAGCTTTCTTT
>-|TRBJ2-3|TRBD2|TRBV4-2
CASSQDGRGAVDTQYF
TGTGCCAGCAGCCAAGATGGGCGGGGGGCGGTAGATACGCAGTATTTT
>-|TRBJ1-5|TRBD1|TRBV7-3
CASRPQGASNQPQHF
TGTGCCAGCAGACCTCAGGGGGCGAGCAATCAGCCCCAGCATTTT
>-|TRBJ2-2|TRBD2|TRBV6-2/TRBV6-3
CASSSPGQPGLAGTGELFF
TGTGCCAGCAGTTCCCCGGGACAGCCGGGACTAGCGGGCACCGGGGAGCTGTTTTTT
>few|TRBJ2-3|-|TRBV6-5
CASSTRGTYTDTQYF
TGTGCCAGCAGTACGCGGGGAACCTACACAGATACGCAGTATTTT
>-|TRBJ2-2|TRBD2|TRBV5-1
CASSLAAGGNTGELFF
TGCGCCAGCAGCTTGGCTGCGGGGGGGAACACCGGGGAGCTGTTTTTT
>-|TRBJ2-6|TRBD1|TRBV13
CASSFGMGQGLTGANVLTF
TGTGCCAGCAGCTTTGGTATGGGACAGGGACTTACTGGGGCCAACGTCCTGACTTTC
>-|TRBJ2-2|-|TRBV12-3/TRBV12-4
CASSSRVGGELFF
TGTGCCAGCAGTTCCCGGGTGGGCGGGGAGCTGTTTTTT
>-|TRBJ2-2|TRBD1|TRBV27
CASSIQGMHTGELFF
TGTGCCAGCAGTATACAGGGGATGCACACCGGGGAGCTGTTTTTT
>-|TRBJ2-7|-|TRBV28
CASSFGDSSYEQYF
TGTGCCAGCAGTTTCGGAGACAGCTCCTACGAGCAGTACTTC
>-|TRBJ2-1|TRBD1|TRBV28
CASSPGGPNNEQFF
TGTGCCAGCAGTCCAGGGGGCCCTAACAATGAGCAGTTCTTC
>-|TRBJ2-7|-|TRBV19
CASSIYHTPGEQYF
TGTGCCAGTAGTATTTACCATACGCCCGGCGAGCAGTACTTC
>-|TRBJ2-7|TRBD2|TRBV27
CASSGLAVSSYEQYF
TGTGCCAGCAGTGGACTAGCTGTTAGCTCCTACGAGCAGTACTTC
>few|TRBJ1-2|TRBD1|TRBV18
CASFGTGVGYTF
TGTGCCAGCTTCGGGACAGGGGTTGGCTACACCTTC
>-|TRBJ2-3|TRBD1|TRBV4-2
CASSQGQGNTDTQYF
TGTGCCAGCAGCCAAGGACAGGGGAACACAGATACGCAGTATTTT
>-|TRBJ2-2|TRBD2|TRBV10-2
CASTQAGVTDTGELFF
TGCGCCAGTACACAAGCGGGAGTGACGGACACCGGGGAGCTGTTTTTT
>-|TRBJ2-5|TRBD1|TRBV3-1/TRBV3-2
CASSPDRAETQYF
TGTGCCAGCAGTCCGGACAGGGCGGAGACCCAGTACTTC
>once|TRBJ2-1|-|TRBV6-1
CASSELRGSYNEQFF
TGTGCCAGCAGTGAACTACGGGGCTCCTACAATGAGCAGTTCTTC
>once|TRBJ2-5|-|TRBV7-7
CASSFDSQETQYF
TGTGCCAGCAGCTTTGACAGCCAAGAGACCCAGTACTTC
>once|TRBJ1-6|TRBD1|TRBV10-3
CAISVRTGSDSPLHF
TGTGCCATCAGTGTTAGGACAGGTAGTGACTCACCCCTCCACTTT
>-|TRBJ1-2|-|TRBV12-3/TRBV12-4
CASSLWQGHGYTF
TGTGCCAGCAGTTTATGGCAGGGGCATGGCTACACCTTC
>-|TRBJ1-2|TRBD1|TRBV19
CASRPQGTGVGYTF
TGTGCCAGTAGACCCCAGGGGACAGGGGTCGGCTACACCTTC
>-|TRBJ1-5|-|TRBV19
CASNAGDQPQHF
TGTGCCAGTAATGCCGGAGATCAGCCCCAGCATTTT
>-|TRBJ1-2|TRBD1|TRBV28
CASSSLGQGGYGYTF
TGTGCCAGCAGTTCGTTAGGACAGGGCGGCTATGGCTACACCTTC
>-|TRBJ2-1|TRBD2|TRBV7-3
CASSPSGSSYNEQFF
TGTGCCAGCAGCCCCAGCGGGAGCTCCTACAATGAGCAGTTCTTC
>few|TRBJ2-4|TRBD2|TRBV19
CASSILRRAGGNIQYF
TGTGCCAGTAGTATACTTCGTCGAGCGGGGGGAAACATTCAGTACTTC
>-|TRBJ2-7|TRBD1|TRBV6-2/TRBV6-3
CASSPPLGTAFYSYEQYF
TGTGCCAGCAGCCCACCCCTCGGGACAGCTTTCTACTCCTACGAGCAGTACTTC
>once|TRBJ2-7|TRBD1|TRBV9
CASSARQGPYEQYF
TGTGCCAGCAGCGCACGACAGGGTCCCTACGAGCAGTACTTC
>few|TRBJ2-5|-|TRBV4-2
CASSQAWGSQETQYF
TGTGCCAGCAGCCAAGCTTGGGGCTCCCAAGAGACCCAGTACTTC
>-|TRBJ1-2|-|TRBV6-5
CASSNHRDGYTF
TGTGCCAGCAGTAACCACAGGGATGGCTACACCTTC
>few|TRBJ2-7|-|TRBV7-2
CASSLSGLQAYEQYF
TGTGCCAGCAGCTTAAGTGGCCTTCAAGCCTACGAGCAGTACTTC